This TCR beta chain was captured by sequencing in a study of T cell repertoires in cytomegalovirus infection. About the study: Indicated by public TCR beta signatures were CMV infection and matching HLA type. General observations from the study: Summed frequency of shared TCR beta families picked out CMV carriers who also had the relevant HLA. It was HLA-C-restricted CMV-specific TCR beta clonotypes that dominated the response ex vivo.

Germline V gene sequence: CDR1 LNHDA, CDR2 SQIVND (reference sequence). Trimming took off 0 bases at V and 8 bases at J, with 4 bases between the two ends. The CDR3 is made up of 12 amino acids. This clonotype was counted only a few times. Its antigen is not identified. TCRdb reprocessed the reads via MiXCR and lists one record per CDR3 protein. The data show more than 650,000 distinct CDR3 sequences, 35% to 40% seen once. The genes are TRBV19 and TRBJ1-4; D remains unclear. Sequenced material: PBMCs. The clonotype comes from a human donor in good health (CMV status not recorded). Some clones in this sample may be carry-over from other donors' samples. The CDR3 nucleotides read TGTGCCAGTAGTATAGATGGGGAAAAACTGTTTTTT. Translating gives CASSIDGEKLFF.